A single sample is the source of the 11 T cell receptor beta chains below, sequenced in a study of T cells in Graves' hyperthyroidism and ophthalmopathy. There were TCR beta CDR3 regions amplified from RNA transcripts. Using the HTBI primer set, a first-round RT-PCR was run on the TCR CDR3. From the multiplex PCR reads, TCRdb called clonotypes with MiXCR, one entry per CDR3 protein. The repertoire holds around 600,000 distinct CDR3 sequences, around 14% seen once, with about 7% in the top ten. The sequenced sample was blood. The receptors were sampled from a woman in her thirties with Graves' hyperthyroidism.

Of note for this clonotype: Relative to the germline gene, one junction end is altered; a read error may explain this. J is TRBJ1-1 and V is TRBV6-2 or TRBV6-3; D gene unclear. The CDR3 has 11 residues. Germline loops: CDR1 MNHEY, CDR2 SVGEGT. The CDR3 spells CASIQNTEALF. The CDR3 coding sequence is TGTGCCAGCATTCAGAACACTGAAGCTCTCTTT.

This clonotype has a handful of counts. V is TRBV19 and J is TRBJ1-5; 7 bases line up with TRBD1. This CDR3 contains 15 residues. V dropped 7 bases and J dropped 4; count of bases not matched to a gene: 10. CDR1 is LNHDA, CDR2 SQIVND, per germline (reference sequence). The CDR3 nucleotides read TGTGCCAGTACTCGGGACAGTTGGGGGAATCAGCCCCAGCATTTT. Amino acid sequence: CASTRDSWGNQPQHF.

This clonotype showed up many times. V and J are TRBV28 and TRBJ2-7; tentatively, D is TRBD1 (5 bases). Trimming took 2 bases from V and 3 from J, leaving 11 bases between them. The CDR3 spans 14 residues. CDR1 and CDR2 from the germline V gene are MDHEN and SYDVKM. CDR3: CASSLGARNYEQYF. In nucleotides, the CDR3 is TGTGCCAGCAGTTTAGGGGCCAGGAACTACGAGCAGTACTTC.

Regarding this clonotype: A much larger clone sits a single nucleotide away, making a read error possible. V and J are TRBV7-8 and TRBJ2-6; D is perhaps TRBD1 (6 bases). The CDR3 runs to 15 residues. The germline gives CDR1 SGHVS, CDR2 FQNEAQ. The CDR3 DNA reads as TGTGCCTGCAGCTCACAGGGTTCTGGGGCCAACGTCCTGACTTTC. This codes for CACSSQGSGANVLTF.

In this sample, this clonotype turned up many times. The J gene is TRBJ1-1, the V gene TRBV7-3; D possibly corresponds to TRBD1 (6 bases). The CDR3 covers 16 residues. Germline V gene sequence: CDR1 SGHTA, CDR2 FQGTGA. Deletions cut 5 bases from V and 0 bases from J, with 16 bases between. The CDR3 protein is CASSQGGGAMNTEAFF. The CDR3 region has the DNA TGTGCCAGCAGCCAAGGGGGGGGAGCTATGAACACTGAAGCTTTCTTT.

This clonotype was observed a handful of times. The V call is TRBV7-9, the J call TRBJ2-6; 7 bases are a match to TRBD1. V lost 4 bases, J lost 0 bases, and 3 bases stayed unmatched. This CDR3 comprises 16 residues. Germline lookup yields CDR1 SEHNR and CDR2 FQNEAQ (reference sequence). CDR3 region: CASSSTGHSGANVLTF. The CDR3 DNA reads as TGTGCCAGCAGCTCGACAGGGCACTCTGGGGCCAACGTCCTGACTTTC.

V usage is TRBV6-1 and J usage is TRBJ1-1; TRBD1 is a possible D gene (5 bases). Trimming removed 7 bases at V and 4 bases at J, with 10 bases between. CDR3 length: 12 residues. From germline, CDR1 is MNHNS and CDR2 SASEGT. The CDR3 DNA is TGTGCCAGCAACGTGGGGGTCACTGAAGCTTTCTTT. As protein: CASNVGVTEAFF.

The chain is built from TRBV18 and TRBJ2-2; D possibly corresponds to TRBD1 (6 bases). The CDR3 is made up of 15 amino acids. Germline V gives CDR1 KGHSH, CDR2 LQKENI. Trimming took 3 bases from V and 4 from J, leaving 12 bases between them. Here the CDR3 DNA reads TGTGCCAGCTCACCGGCCGGGACATTCACCGGGGAGCTGTTTTTT. Its protein is CASSPAGTFTGELFF.

The chain joins TRBV19 to TRBJ2-7; 10 nucleotides agree with TRBD2. The CDR3 spans 14 residues. V trimming: 9 bases; J trimming: 1 base; junction bases outside the gene matches: 6. Germline V gives CDR1 LNHDA, CDR2 SQIVND (reference sequence). CDR3 nucleotide sequence: TGTGCCAGAACGACTAGCGGGTCTTCCTACGAGCAGTACTTC. The encoded protein is CARTTSGSSYEQYF.

This clonotype was seen many times. The rearrangement links TRBV6-2 or TRBV6-3 to TRBJ2-3; D possibly matches TRBD1 or TRBD2 (6 bases each). Trimming shortened V by 4 bases and J by 3 bases, and 11 bases separated the two germline ends. CDR3 size: 14 residues. CDR1 MNHEY and CDR2 SVGEGT come from the germline V gene. The CDR3 nucleotides read TGTGCCAGCAGTTCCGGGGGCCCTACAGATACGCAGTATTTT. As protein: CASSSGGPTDTQYF.

This clonotype was seen only a few times. The rearrangement uses TRBV7-2 and TRBJ2-1; the D gene is possibly TRBD2 (7 bases). The CDR3 extends over 15 amino acids. V lost 8 bases and J 0 bases, leaving 14 bases between the germline ends. Germline assignment: CDR1 SGHTA and CDR2 FQGNSA. The CDR3 protein is CASRGGTISYNEQFF. The DNA of the CDR3 is TGTGCCAGCCGCGGGGGCACCATCTCCTACAATGAGCAGTTCTTC.